These T cell receptor beta chains were read from a single sample in a study of identical twins. MiXCR, applied by TCRdb to the 5' RACE reads, yields one record per CDR3 protein. The data hold under 900,000 distinct CDR3 sequences, with 15% to 20% observed a single time. The data also belong to a second study, concerning T cells expressing NK-cell markers.

The sample comprised PBMCs. The origin of the receptors is a woman under 30 in good health. CDR3s include the opening cysteine and the closing phenylalanine or tryptophan. The D gene is left open where the match is weak. Not every row has a clone size; where given, it reads once, few, many or a size class.

d_gene	abundance	j_gene	v_gene	CDR3aa	CDR3nt
TRBD2	NA	TRBJ2-7	TRBV20-1	CSVSPGLADEQYF	TGCAGTGTCTCACCGGGACTAGCGGACGAGCAGTACTTC
NA	NA	TRBJ2-3	TRBV5-6	CASSLGRDTRYF	TGTGCCAGCAGCTTAGGTCGGGATACGCGGTATTTT
TRBD2	NA	TRBJ2-7	TRBV11-1	CASSCGTSGSRHPYEQYF	TGTGCCAGCAGCTGCGGGACTAGCGGGAGTCGGCACCCCTACGAGCAGTACTTC
TRBD1	few	TRBJ1-4	TRBV20-1	CSASRTGREKLFF	TGCAGTGCTAGTAGGACAGGGAGGGAAAAACTGTTTTTT
NA	NA	TRBJ2-1	TRBV12-3/TRBV12-4	CVSSYYTYEQFF	TGTGTCAGCAGTTATTATACGTATGAGCAGTTCTTC
TRBD2	few	TRBJ2-5	TRBV5-1	CASSLGRLAGFLYQETQYF	TGCGCCAGCAGCTTGGGCCGACTAGCGGGATTCCTGTACCAAGAGACCCAGTACTTC
TRBD2	NA	TRBJ2-3	TRBV7-2	CASSLSGQSTDTQYF	TGTGCCAGCAGCCTTAGCGGGCAAAGCACAGATACGCAGTATTTT
TRBD2	NA	TRBJ2-5	TRBV12-3/TRBV12-4	CASSGPTSGRGRETQYF	TGTGCCAGCAGTGGGCCAACTAGCGGGAGGGGAAGGGAGACCCAGTACTTC
TRBD2	NA	TRBJ2-2	TRBV20-1	CSAPTSGGENTGELFF	TGCAGTGCCCCGACTAGCGGGGGTGAGAACACCGGGGAGCTGTTTTTT
TRBD2	few	TRBJ2-7	TRBV7-8	CASRGWTSGTITPPYEQYF	TGTGCCAGCAGGGGGTGGACTAGCGGGACCATCACCCCTCCCTACGAGCAGTACTTC
TRBD1	once	TRBJ2-7	TRBV27	CASSGTGHGEQYF	TGTGCCAGCAGCGGGACAGGACATGGTGAGCAGTACTTC
NA	NA	TRBJ2-7	TRBV20-1	CSAREVTGPYEQYF	TGCAGTGCTAGAGAGGTAACGGGCCCCTACGAGCAGTACTTC
TRBD1	few	TRBJ2-7	TRBV7-2	CASSPGGVLYEQYF	TGTGCCAGCAGCCCAGGGGGCGTTTTGTACGAGCAGTACTTC
TRBD2	few	TRBJ2-3	TRBV7-2	CASSLGLAGHTDTQYF	TGTGCCAGCAGCCTCGGACTAGCGGGGCACACAGATACGCAGTATTTT
TRBD2	NA	TRBJ2-7	TRBV5-5	CASSLGQREFYEQYF	TGTGCCAGCAGCTTGGGCCAGCGGGAGTTCTACGAGCAGTACTTC
NA	few	TRBJ1-1	TRBV20-1	CSAGRGRTEAFF	TGCAGTGCTGGCAGGGGTCGGACTGAAGCTTTCTTT
NA	NA	TRBJ2-5	TRBV11-1	CATSTGLKETQYF	TGTGCCACCTCGACCGGACTGAAAGAGACCCAGTACTTC
NA	few	TRBJ2-5	TRBV12-3/TRBV12-4	CASSPREGHTKTQYF	TGTGCCAGCAGCCCTAGGGAGGGACATACTAAGACCCAGTACTTC
TRBD2	few	TRBJ2-2	TRBV20-1	CSARGLGGTGELFF	TGCAGTGCTAGGGGGTTGGGAGGGACCGGGGAGCTGTTTTTT
NA	NA	TRBJ2-2	TRBV7-6	CASSGITGELFF	TGTGCCAGCAGCGGTATAACCGGGGAGCTGTTTTTT
TRBD2	NA	TRBJ2-2	TRBV20-1	CRARVGTSGRSFTGELFF	TGCAGGGCTAGAGTGGGGACTAGCGGGAGAAGTTTCACCGGGGAGCTGTTTTTT
TRBD1	NA	TRBJ1-2	TRBV7-9	CASRPTYRGQANYGYTF	TGTGCCAGCAGACCAACGTACAGGGGGCAGGCTAACTATGGCTACACCTTC
NA	NA	TRBJ2-1	TRBV20-1	CSGGGLTYNEQFF	TGCAGTGGCGGGGGCCTCACCTACAATGAGCAGTTCTTC
TRBD2	few	TRBJ2-1	TRBV7-2	CALTRRASGGIGNEQFF	TGTGCATTAACGAGGCGGGCTAGCGGAGGGATTGGCAATGAGCAGTTCTTC
TRBD2	few	TRBJ2-7	TRBV12-3/TRBV12-4	CASSWGLAGVREQYF	TGTGCCAGCAGTTGGGGACTAGCGGGAGTTCGGGAGCAGTACTTC
TRBD1	many	TRBJ2-2	TRBV20-1	CSAKGGADTGELFF	TGCAGTGCCAAAGGGGGCGCGGACACCGGGGAGCTGTTTTTT
NA	NA	TRBJ2-7	TRBV5-1	CASSLGWGLYEKYF	TGCGCCAGCAGCTTGGGGTGGGGGCTCTACGAGAAGTACTTC
NA	NA	TRBJ2-2	TRBV5-1	CASSPGVDTGELFF	TGCGCCAGCAGCCCGGGGGTGGACACCGGGGAGCTGTTTTTT
NA	NA	TRBJ1-1	TRBV2	CAISGIFNTEAFF	TGTGCCATTTCAGGCATCTTTAACACTGAAGCTTTCTTT
NA	NA	TRBJ2-7	TRBV10-1	CASSESGDEQYF	TGCGCCAGCAGTGAGTCAGGAGACGAGCAGTACTTC
NA	few	TRBJ1-1	TRBV12-3/TRBV12-4	CASSLSWGAGDPNTEAFF	TGTGCCAGCAGTTTAAGTTGGGGGGCCGGGGACCCGAACACTGAAGCTTTCTTT
NA	many	TRBJ2-1	TRBV10-3	CAISESGGNEQFF	TGTGCCATCAGTGAGTCAGGAGGGAATGAGCAGTTCTTC
NA	NA	TRBJ2-1	TRBV10-3	CAISDMGISYNEQFF	TGTGCCATCAGTGATATGGGGATATCCTACAATGAGCAGTTCTTC
TRBD2	NA	TRBJ2-1	TRBV5-1	CASSLAASGSYNEQFF	TGCGCCAGCAGCTTGGCAGCCAGCGGGAGTTACAATGAGCAGTTCTTC
NA	few	TRBJ2-2	TRBV11-1	CASSRPGPRKYPRDTGELFF	TGTGCCAGCAGCCGCCCAGGACCCAGGAAGTATCCGCGGGACACCGGGGAGCTGTTTTTT
NA	few	TRBJ2-1	TRBV7-9	CASSLEGLYNEQFF	TGCGCCAGCAGCTTGGAGGGTCTATACAATGAGCAGTTCTTC
NA	NA	TRBJ2-1	TRBV7-9	CASSLGGGNLGEQFF	TGTGCCAGCAGCTTAGGAGGAGGGAACCTCGGTGAGCAGTTCTTC
NA	NA	TRBJ1-5	TRBV12-3/TRBV12-4	CASSFGLGGEDF	TGTGCCAGCAGTTTTGGCTTAGGAGGTGAGGATTTT
NA	many	TRBJ1-4	TRBV5-1	CASSLEPAGLNEKLFF	TGCGCCAGCAGCTTGGAGCCCGCAGGCCTTAATGAAAAACTGTTTTTT